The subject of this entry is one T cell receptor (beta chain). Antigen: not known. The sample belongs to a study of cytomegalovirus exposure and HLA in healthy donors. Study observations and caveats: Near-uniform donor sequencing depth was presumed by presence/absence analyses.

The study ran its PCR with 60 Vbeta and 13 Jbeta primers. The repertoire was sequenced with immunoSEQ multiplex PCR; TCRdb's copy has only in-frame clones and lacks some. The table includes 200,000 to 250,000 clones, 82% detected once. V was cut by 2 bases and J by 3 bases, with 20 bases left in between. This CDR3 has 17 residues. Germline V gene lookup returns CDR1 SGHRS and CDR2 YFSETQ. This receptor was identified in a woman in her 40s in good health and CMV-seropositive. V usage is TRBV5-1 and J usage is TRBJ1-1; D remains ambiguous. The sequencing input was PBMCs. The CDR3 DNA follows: TGCGCCAGCAGCTTCGAGACCGGACTGAGAGGTGACACTGAAGCTTTCTTT. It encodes CASSFETGLRGDTEAFF.